Described below is a single T cell receptor (beta chain) sequence and its context. This sample is part of a study of blood T cell repertoires in COVID-19. In terms of age and location, participants ranged from about 18 to 95 years and lived in about two dozen US areas. Researchers sorted participants into cohorts using their self-reported clinical history. V dropped 6 bases and J dropped 0 bases, with 7 bases sitting between them. CDR3 length: 12 residues. Germline values: CDR1 SGHDT, CDR2 YYEEEE. Produced via immunoSEQ multiplex PCR; TCRdb's table is partial and in-frame only. The repertoire consists of 270,000 or so clones, with around 89% occurring once and the leading ten covering 4.1%.

The sequenced sample was PBMCs or T cells enriched from blood (not recorded which). This receptor was taken from a woman aged 25-40 years with acute COVID-19. The chain is built from TRBV5-6 and TRBJ2-7; a weak D match, TRBD2 (5 bases). In DNA form, the CDR3 reads TGTGCCAGCAAAGGGAGCTCCTACGAGCAGTACTTC. It translates to CASKGSSYEQYF.